Shown below are 22 T cell receptor beta chains from a single sample sequenced in a study of tumor-infiltrating lymphocytes in primary liver carcinoma. The input was about 490 ng total RNA; TCR beta cDNA was made from it with a constant-region primer. Libraries covering TCR beta were generated through three nested multiplex PCR rounds (using a slightly modified ARM-PCR). In the first two PCR rounds, TRBV1-TRBV30 forward primers were paired with a C-beta reverse primer, and each round lasted around 10 cycles. TCRdb reprocessed the multiplex PCR reads via MiXCR and lists one record per CDR3 protein. The table records tens of thousands of distinct CDR3 sequences, more than 65% of them present only once. Investigators took RNA and DNA out together from 20-30 mg of unsorted bulk tissue. Sample: liver tumor tissue from sampling region 1. Subset of the sample: tumor region T1, superior pole. These receptor sequences come from a man aged 40-55 years with primary liver carcinoma and hepatitis B virus infection.

This clonotype came up many times. The gene calls are TRBV12-3 or TRBV12-4 and TRBJ1-1, with a tentative D call TRBD1 (5 bases). CDR3 length: 14 amino acids. V gave up 8 bases and J gave up 0 bases, with 13 bases separating them. CDR3 sequence (DNA): TGTGCCAGCCAGGGACTATCAATGAACACTGAAGCTTTCTTT. This translates into CASQGLSMNTEAFF.

Regarding this clonotype: Relative to the germline gene, one junction end is altered; a read error may explain this. The chain recombines TRBV11-2 with TRBJ2-6; a weak D match, TRBD2 (6 bases). The CDR3 sequence is 16 residues long. Germline V lookup: CDR1 SGHAT, CDR2 FQNNGV. DNA of the CDR3: TGCGTCAGCAGCTTATCGCGGGGAAGAGGGGCCAATGTCCTGACTTTC. It specifies CVSSLSRGRGANVLTF.

This clonotype was counted a few times. In DNA, the CDR3 is TGTGCCAGCAGTAGGACAGGGGGGTCTCAACCCCAGCATTTT. Translating gives CASSRTGGSQPQHF. This chain connects TRBV6-5 to TRBJ1-5; 10 positions agree with TRBD1. The germline gives CDR1 MNHEY, CDR2 SVGAGI. The CDR3 covers 14 residues. J gave up 10 bases and V 5 bases, and 8 bases lay outside the gene matches.

A note on this clonotype: A read error may account for a junction end that differs from germline. The rearrangement links TRBV29-1 to TRBJ2-7; weak D call: TRBD1 (7 bases). Looked up from germline, CDR1 is SQVTM and CDR2 is ANQGSEA. The CDR3 covers 13 residues. The CDR3 DNA is TGCAGCGTTCTGACAGGGACTTCCTACGAGCAGTACTTT. Protein sequence: CSVLTGTSYEQYF.

Notes on this clonotype: Relative to the germline gene, one junction end is altered; a read error may explain this. This chain joins TRBV6-5 and TRBJ1-2; D is uncertain. This CDR3 comprises 12 residues. The germline V gene encodes CDR1 MNHEY and CDR2 SVGAGI. The CDR3 sequence is CGSCSSGYGYTF. The CDR3 nucleotides are TGTGGCAGCTGTTCGAGCGGCTATGGCTACACCTTC.

This clonotype was detected only a few times. It may be a read error: a sequence one base away is much more abundant. J is TRBJ2-2 and V is TRBV5-6; unclear D gene. The CDR3 sequence is 12 residues long. The V gene's germline CDR1 is SGHDT and CDR2 YYEEEE. CDR3 DNA sequence: TGTGCCAGCAGCTTAAACATCGGGGAGCTGTTTTTT. Encoded protein: CASSLNIGELFF.

This clonotype was counted a single time. This may be a read error, as it is one base from a much larger clone. The chain employs TRBV5-1 and TRBJ1-2; D unclear. From germline, CDR1 is SGHRS and CDR2 YFSETQ. Between the trimmed V and J ends, which lost 2 bases and 3 bases, there was a span of 17 bases. This CDR3 has 16 amino acids. The CDR3 here is CASSLLKKRADYGYTF. The CDR3, as DNA: TGCGCCAGCAGCTTATTAAAGAAGAGGGCGGACTATGGCTACACCTTC.

This clonotype was observed a single time. The rearrangement links TRBV12-3 or TRBV12-4 to TRBJ2-3; D uncertain. V lost 7 bases, J lost 6 bases, and 11 bases lay in between. CDR3 length: 12 amino acids. For the CDR3, the DNA is TGTGCCAGCATCATGACATGGGATACGCAGTATTTT. Protein sequence: CASIMTWDTQYF.

In this sample, this clonotype is medium-sized. V usage is TRBV11-2 and J usage is TRBJ1-4; 9 positions match TRBD1. V trimming: 6 bases; J trimming: 5 bases; junction bases outside the gene matches: 4. This CDR3 region has 14 residues. In germline, CDR1 is SGHAT, CDR2 FQNNGV. The CDR3 is CASRDTGGNEKLFF. CDR3 coding DNA: TGTGCCAGCAGGGATACAGGGGGCAATGAAAAACTGTTTTTT.

In the case of this clonotype: The junction differs from germline at one of its ends, possibly a read error. The chain combines TRBV11-2 with TRBJ1-2; unclear D gene. The CDR3 totals 13 residues. CDR1 is SGHAT and CDR2 is FQNNGV in the germline V gene. The CDR3 sequence: CVSNLEGNYGYTF. In DNA form, the CDR3 reads TGTGTCAGCAACTTAGAAGGGAACTATGGCTACACCTTC.

With respect to this clonotype: At one boundary the junction diverges from the germline segment, which might be a read error. The V call is TRBV11-2, the J call TRBJ1-3, with unresolved D. The CDR3 extends over 15 amino acids. Germline CDR1 reads SGHAT; CDR2 reads FQNNGV. In DNA form, the CDR3 reads TGTACCAGCAACTTAAGGGAAATCTCTGGAAACACCATATATTTT. Residues: CTSNLREISGNTIYF. The full variable domain, with the rest looked up from reference TRBV11-2 and TRBJ1-3, is EAGVAQSPRYKIIEKRQSVAFWCNPISGHATLYWYQQILGQGPKLLIQFQNNGVVDDSQLPKDRFSAERLKGVDSTLKIQPAKLEDSAVYLCTSNLREISGNTIYFGEGSWLTVV.

This clonotype was found once. A read error may explain this, as a much larger clone is one base away. The chain employs TRBV11-2 and TRBJ2-1; D may be TRBD1 or TRBD2 (5 bases each). This CDR3 comprises 13 residues. Germline V gene data show CDR1 as SGHAT and CDR2 as FQNNGV. CDR3 bases: TGTGCCAGCAACTTAGGGACCCACAATGAGCAGTTCTTC. Its protein product is CASNLGTHNEQFF.

In this sample, this clonotype turned up many times. Given a much more abundant clone one base away, this may be a read error. The chain carries TRBV5-4 and TRBJ2-1; 10 bases line up with TRBD2. Germline V gene data show CDR1 as SGHNT and CDR2 as YYREEE (reference sequence). This CDR3 region has 15 residues. V shed 1 base and J 7 bases; nucleotides not matched to a gene: 5. The CDR3 loop is CASSLRAGGQNEQFF. CDR3 in DNA: TGTGCCAGCAGCTTGAGAGCGGGAGGGCAGAATGAGCAGTTCTTC.

Worth noting for this clonotype: Sequence at one end of the junction differs from germline and may be a read error. This chain uses TRBV4-2 with TRBJ1-1, with 7 bases fitting TRBD1. There are 13 residues in the CDR3. Looked up from germline, CDR1 is LGHNA and CDR2 is YNFKEQ. The CDR3 DNA follows: TGTGCCAGCAGCCGAGAGGGGGCCACTGAAGCATTCTTT. It yields the protein CASSREGATEAFF.

Points on this clonotype: The junction departs from the called germline gene at one end, perhaps through a read error. DNA for the CDR3: TGTGCCATCAGTGATAGAGAGGGCACGGATACGCAGTATTTT. Encoded protein: CAISDREGTDTQYF. The V gene is TRBV10-3, the J gene TRBJ2-3; D is possibly TRBD2 (5 bases). The CDR3 covers 14 residues. CDR1 is ENHRY, CDR2 SYGVKD, per germline.

About this clonotype: A much bigger clone sits one base away, suggesting this may be a read error. V and J are TRBV10-1 and TRBJ2-3, with a possible D match to TRBD2 (5 bases). This CDR3 is 18 amino acids long. V lost 0 bases and J lost 5, with 21 bases in between. Looked up from germline, CDR1 is WNHNN and CDR2 is SYGVQD (reference sequence). CDR3 DNA sequence: TGCGCCAGCAGTGAGTCGGTGGCTAGCTGGACCCGGGGAGATACGCAGTATTTT. Amino acid sequence: CASSESVASWTRGDTQYF.

Regarding this clonotype: The junction differs from germline at one of its ends, possibly a read error. The chain uses TRBV11-2 and TRBJ1-5; possibly TRBD1 for D (6 bases). The germline CDR1 and CDR2 sequences are SGHAT and FQNNGV. The CDR3 has 14 amino acids. CDR3 in amino acids: CTRGQKGSNQPQHF. CDR3 DNA: TGTACCAGAGGACAGAAGGGCAGTAATCAGCCCCAGCATTTT.

A note on this clonotype: The conserved closing phenylalanine or tryptophan is absent in this CDR3, likely reflecting a read error. V and J are TRBV14 and TRBJ2-1; D is undetermined. Judging by the DNA end, TRBJ2-7 fits better; the J call may be wrong. The CDR3 runs to 14 residues. CDR1 is SGHDN, CDR2 FVKESK, per germline. The chain's CDR3 is CASSLSPRWNEQYS. In DNA form, the CDR3 reads TGTGCCAGCAGCCTGTCCCCCCGGTGGAATGAGCAGTACTCC.

For this clonotype: Compared with germline, one end of the junction differs, possibly owing to a read error. The chain carries TRBV5-1 and TRBJ2-1; 9 bases align to TRBD2. Per the germline V gene, CDR1 is SGHRS and CDR2 is YFSETQ. This CDR3 is built from 15 residues. The CDR3 DNA is TGCTCCAGCAGCTTGGCGACTAGCGGTTACAATGAGCAGTTCTTC. This codes for CSSSLATSGYNEQFF.

Of note for this clonotype: One end of the junction is discordant with germline, which a read error may explain. The V gene is TRBV6-5, the J gene TRBJ1-1, with no clear D. Germline V gives CDR1 MNHEY, CDR2 SVGAGI. This CDR3 comprises 14 residues. Here the CDR3 DNA reads TGTGCTAGCAGTTACGACGGGGTGAACACTGAAGCTTTCTTT. Protein: CASSYDGVNTEAFF.

As concerns this clonotype: A much larger clone differs from this one at a single base, so this may be a read error. The chain combines TRBV5-1 with TRBJ1-1, with D hard to call. In germline, CDR1 is SGHRS, CDR2 YFSETQ. V lost 4 bases and J lost 6, with 13 bases in between. The CDR3 totals 13 residues. The CDR3 is CASSPRPGAEAFF. The CDR3 nucleotides read TGCGCCAGCAGCCCGAGACCGGGAGCTGAAGCTTTCTTT.

Concerning this clonotype: Given a much more abundant clone one base away, this may be a read error. This chain connects TRBV7-8 to TRBJ2-2, with D possibly called TRBD1 or TRBD2 (6 bases each). Germline V gives CDR1 SGHVS, CDR2 FQNEAQ. This CDR3 is 17 amino acids long. The CDR3 DNA follows: TGTGCCAGGAGCTTAGGGGGAGGAGGGGTGAACACCGGGGAGCTGTTTTTT. As protein: CARSLGGGGVNTGELFF. The full variable domain, its missing parts supplied by reference TRBV7-8 and TRBJ2-2, is GAGVSQSPRYKVAKRGQDVALRCDPISGHVSLFWYQQALGQGPEFLTYFQNEAQLDKSGLPSDRFFAERPEGSVSTLKIQRTQQEDSAVYLCARSLGGGGVNTGELFFGEGSRLTVL.